One and the same sample provided the 19 T cell receptor beta chains below, sequenced in a study of early T cells in non-severe SARS-CoV-2 infection. TCRdb used MiXCR to reprocess the 5' RACE reads, holding one entry per CDR3 protein. The sample lists tens of thousands of distinct CDR3 sequences, 11% to 15% seen once, with roughly 6.5% in the top ten. Sequencing was carried out using whole blood. Receptors were obtained from an adult who was a healthcare worker with PCR-confirmed SARS-CoV-2 infection or an uninfected control (not recorded which).

This clonotype showed up just a few times. The rearrangement links TRBV7-6 to TRBJ2-7, with TRBD2 matching over 13 bases. Losses at the gene ends were 4 bases for V and 4 bases for J; bases not matched to a gene: 4. This CDR3 comprises 15 residues. In germline, CDR1 is SGHVS, CDR2 FNYEAQ. The CDR3 is CASSSRLAGGYEQYF. In nucleotides, the CDR3 is TGTGCCAGCAGCTCCCGACTAGCGGGGGGTTACGAGCAGTACTTC.

V and J are TRBV13 and TRBJ2-6; no reliable D call. Germline V gene sequence: CDR1 PRHDT, CDR2 FYEKMQ (reference sequence). This CDR3 has 15 amino acids. V was pared by 3 bases and J by 1 base, with 7 bases between. CDR3 bases: TGTGCCAGCAGCTTCCCCAGATCTGGGGCCAACGTCCTGACTTTC. Its protein is CASSFPRSGANVLTF.

This chain links TRBV12-3 or TRBV12-4 with TRBJ2-7; 7 bases line up with TRBD1. The CDR3 runs to 13 residues. With 6 bases clipped from V and 3 bases from J, the junction kept 5 bases outside the gene matches. The CDR3 sequence is CASRTGDVYEQYF. CDR3 DNA: TGTGCCAGCAGAACAGGGGACGTCTACGAGCAGTACTTC.

A few counts support this clonotype. The chain employs TRBV7-3 and TRBJ2-2; TRBD1 matches at 8 bases. From germline, CDR1 is SGHTA and CDR2 FQGTGA. The CDR3 consists of 17 residues. After removal of 6 bases from V and 6 bases from J, the junction contained 15 bases not matched to a gene. DNA for the CDR3: TGTGCCAGCAGACAAGCTCGAGGACAGGGATCCGCCGGGGAGCTGTTTTTT. Encoded protein: CASRQARGQGSAGELFF.

V usage is TRBV18 and J usage is TRBJ2-7, with 9 bases that match TRBD1. V lost 4 bases, J lost 2 bases, and 6 bases stayed unmatched. The germline V gene has CDR1 KGHSH and CDR2 LQKENI. The CDR3 extends over 15 amino acids. The CDR3 sequence: CASSREGQGPYEQYF. The CDR3 coding sequence is TGTGCCAGCTCACGGGAGGGACAGGGTCCCTACGAGCAGTACTTC.

The chain combines TRBV10-3 with TRBJ2-5; D is unresolved. The germline V gene has CDR1 ENHRY and CDR2 SYGVKD. This CDR3 spans 14 amino acids. Trimming cost V 3 bases and J 1 base, with 9 bases left between them. The DNA for the CDR3 is TGTGCCATCAGTGATTCAGTCATCCAAGAGACCCAGTACTTC. Translating gives CAISDSVIQETQYF.

This clonotype was seen a handful of times. The rearrangement links TRBV3-1 to TRBJ2-5; tentatively, D is TRBD1 (6 bases). The CDR3 loop spans 13 amino acids. The V end was cut by 1 base, the J end by 3 bases, with 6 bases between. Germline assignment: CDR1 LGHDT and CDR2 YNNKEL (reference sequence). The CDR3 coding sequence is TGTGCCAGCAGCCAAGGGACAGAAGAGACCCAGTACTTC. It specifies CASSQGTEETQYF.

The sample holds many counts of this clonotype. The rearrangement uses TRBV18 and TRBJ1-4; D may be TRBD1 (5 bases). CDR3 size: 17 residues. In germline, CDR1 is KGHSH, CDR2 LQKENI. V lost 4 bases and J 8 bases, leaving 23 bases between the germline ends. This CDR3 is CASSLRDLTASWEKLFF. CDR3 nucleotides: TGTGCCAGCTCACTACGCGATCTGACAGCATCGTGGGAAAAACTGTTTTTT.

In its sample, this clonotype was seen a few times. Germline and junction disagree at one end, which may indicate a read error. This chain links TRBV11-2 with TRBJ1-1, with D possibly being TRBD1 (6 bases). Germline V CDR1 and CDR2: SGHAT, FQNNGV. This CDR3 is built from 13 residues. The CDR3 loop reads CASSLDRDTEVFF. The CDR3 nucleotides read TGTGCCAGCAGCTTAGATCGGGACACTGAAGTTTTCTTT.

This clonotype has a handful of counts. The chain employs TRBV29-1 and TRBJ2-2, with 7 bases identical to TRBD1. The CDR3 consists of 13 residues. Germline CDR1 is SQVTM and CDR2 is ANQGSEA. Trimming cost V 4 bases and J 2 bases; bases outside gene matches: 1. CDR3 loop: CSVGQGNTGELFF. The CDR3 bases are TGCAGCGTTGGACAGGGTAACACCGGGGAGCTGTTTTTT.

The CDR3 region is CASSQGPPSYNSPLHF. Here the CDR3 DNA reads TGCGCCAGCAGCCAAGGGCCCCCCTCCTATAATTCACCCCTCCACTTT. The V gene is TRBV4-1, the J gene TRBJ1-6, with D hard to call. This CDR3 comprises 16 residues. Per germline, CDR1 MGHRA and CDR2 YSYEKL. V was cut by 1 base and J by 0 bases, with 7 bases left in between.

The chain recombines TRBV29-1 with TRBJ1-1; tentative D call: TRBD1 (6 bases). CDR1 SQVTM and CDR2 ANQGSEA come from the germline V gene. CDR3 length: 13 amino acids. Trimming left V 5 bases short and J 0 bases short, with 10 bases between. CDR3 loop: CSVLRGLNTEAFF. For the CDR3, the DNA is TGCAGCGTTCTCAGGGGCCTGAACACTGAAGCTTTCTTT. Full variable domain (missing parts from reference TRBV29-1 and TRBJ1-1): SAVISQKPSRDICQRGTSLTIQCQVDSQVTMMFWYRQQPGQSLTLIATANQGSEATYESGFVIDKFPISRPNLTFSTLTVSNMSPEDSSIYLCSVLRGLNTEAFFGQGTRLTVV.

This clonotype came up a few times. The chain recombines TRBV28 with TRBJ1-4, with D possibly being TRBD1 (6 bases). The CDR3 loop spans 14 amino acids. Germline CDR1 MDHEN, CDR2 SYDVKM. Trimming shortened V by 3 bases and J by 8 bases, and 13 bases separated the two germline ends. The CDR3 protein is CASSLSAGVEKLFF. Here the CDR3 DNA reads TGTGCCAGCAGTTTGTCGGCAGGGGTCGAAAAACTGTTTTTT. Variable domain in full (rest from reference TRBV28 and TRBJ1-4): DVKVTQSSRYLVKRTGEKVFLECVQDMDHENMFWYRQDPGLGLRLIYFSYDVKMKEKGDIPEGYSVSREKKERFSLILESASTNQTSMYLCASSLSAGVEKLFFGSGTQLSVL.

The chain combines TRBV6-5 with TRBJ2-1, with unresolved D. Germline CDR1 MNHEY, CDR2 SVGAGI. The CDR3 covers 12 residues. The ends were cut back, 2 bases at V and 7 bases at J, with 6 bases in the middle. For the CDR3, the DNA is TGTGCCAGCAGTTACGGGGTGAATGAGCAGTTCTTC. Translated, it gives CASSYGVNEQFF.

This chain connects TRBV5-1 to TRBJ2-1; no firm D call. This CDR3 contains 14 residues. Germline V gene sequence: CDR1 SGHRS, CDR2 YFSETQ. The germline V and J ends were trimmed by 6 bases and 3 bases, with 13 bases remaining between them. Here the CDR3 DNA reads TGCGCCAGCAATTCCCTCGGAATCTACAATGAGCAGTTCTTC. Residues: CASNSLGIYNEQFF.

The chain recombines TRBV6-5 with TRBJ2-1; TRBD1 agrees at 12 bases. J gave up 7 bases and V 6 bases, and 10 bases lay outside the gene matches. Germline CDR1 reads MNHEY; CDR2 reads SVGAGI. The CDR3 totals 16 residues. In DNA, the CDR3 is TGTGCCAGCAGACACCGACCGGGACAGGGGGCGAATGAGCAGTTCTTC. It encodes CASRHRPGQGANEQFF.

The J gene is TRBJ1-1, the V gene TRBV2; TRBD1 agrees at 7 bases. Per the germline V gene, CDR1 is SNHLY and CDR2 is FYNNEI. The junction had 16 bases not matched to a gene; V was cut back by 8 bases and J by 4 bases. The CDR3 has 16 amino acids. CDR3 DNA sequence: TGTGCCAGCCACAACCTTAAGACAGGGCATGGCACTGAAGCTTTCTTT. Amino acid sequence: CASHNLKTGHGTEAFF.

The sample holds a few counts of this clonotype. This rearrangement joins TRBV4-1 to TRBJ2-3; no firm D call. This CDR3 spans 14 amino acids. V was clipped by 0 bases and J by 7 bases, with 11 bases between them. Germline V gene data show CDR1 as MGHRA and CDR2 as YSYEKL. CDR3 residues: CASSQDTSTNTQYF. The CDR3 region has the DNA TGCGCCAGCAGCCAAGATACATCCACGAATACGCAGTATTTT.

The V call is TRBV6-5, the J call TRBJ1-1, with D possibly TRBD1 on 5 matching bases. V was trimmed by 2 bases and J by 1 base, leaving 8 bases between them. This CDR3 has 14 amino acids. Looked up from germline, CDR1 is MNHEY and CDR2 is SVGAGI. In DNA, the CDR3 is TGTGCCAGCAGTTACGTAGGGACGAACACTGAAGCTTTCTTT. Amino acid sequence: CASSYVGTNTEAFF.